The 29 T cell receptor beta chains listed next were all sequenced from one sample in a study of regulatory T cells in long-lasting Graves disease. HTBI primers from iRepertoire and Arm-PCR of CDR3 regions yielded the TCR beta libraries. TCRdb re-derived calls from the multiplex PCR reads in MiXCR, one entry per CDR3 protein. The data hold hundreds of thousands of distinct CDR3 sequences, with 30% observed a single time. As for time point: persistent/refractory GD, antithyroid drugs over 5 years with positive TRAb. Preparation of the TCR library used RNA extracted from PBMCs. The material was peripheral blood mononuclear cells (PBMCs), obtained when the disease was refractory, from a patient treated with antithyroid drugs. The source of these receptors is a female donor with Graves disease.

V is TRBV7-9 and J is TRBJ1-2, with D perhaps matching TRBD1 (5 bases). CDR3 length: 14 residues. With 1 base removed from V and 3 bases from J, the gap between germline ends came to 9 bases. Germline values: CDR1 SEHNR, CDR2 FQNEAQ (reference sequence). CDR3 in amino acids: CASSLGGADYGYTF. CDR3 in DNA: TGTGCCAGCAGCTTAGGAGGGGCGGACTATGGCTACACCTTC.

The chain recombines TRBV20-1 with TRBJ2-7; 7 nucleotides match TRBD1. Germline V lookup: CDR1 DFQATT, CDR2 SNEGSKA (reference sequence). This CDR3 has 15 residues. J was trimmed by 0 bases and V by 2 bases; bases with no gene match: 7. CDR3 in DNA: TGCAGTGCTAGAACTCCCGGGACAGCCTCCTACGAGCAGTACTTC. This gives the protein CSARTPGTASYEQYF.

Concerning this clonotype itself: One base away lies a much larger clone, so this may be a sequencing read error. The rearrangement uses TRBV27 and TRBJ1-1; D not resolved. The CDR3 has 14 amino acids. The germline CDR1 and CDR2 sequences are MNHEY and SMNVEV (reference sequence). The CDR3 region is CAGSNARFGTEAFF. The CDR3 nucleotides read TGTGCCGGCAGCAATGCACGGTTCGGCACTGAAGCTTTCTTT.

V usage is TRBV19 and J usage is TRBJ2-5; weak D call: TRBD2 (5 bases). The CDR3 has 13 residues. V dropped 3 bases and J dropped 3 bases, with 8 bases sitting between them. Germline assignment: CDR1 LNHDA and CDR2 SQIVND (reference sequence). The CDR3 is CASSIAEEETQYF. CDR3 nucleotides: TGTGCCAGTAGTATTGCGGAGGAAGAGACCCAGTACTTC.

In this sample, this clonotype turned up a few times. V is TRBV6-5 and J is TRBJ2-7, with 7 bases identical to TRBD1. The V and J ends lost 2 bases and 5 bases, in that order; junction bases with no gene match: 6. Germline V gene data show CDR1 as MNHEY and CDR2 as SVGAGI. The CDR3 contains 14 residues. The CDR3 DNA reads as TGTGCCAGCAGTTACAGGGGGCTAGTGGACGAGCAGTACTTC. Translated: CASSYRGLVDEQYF.

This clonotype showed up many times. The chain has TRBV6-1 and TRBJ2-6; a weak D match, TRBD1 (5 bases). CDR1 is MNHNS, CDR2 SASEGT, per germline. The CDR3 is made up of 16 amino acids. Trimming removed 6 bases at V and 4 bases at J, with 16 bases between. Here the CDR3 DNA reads TGTGCCAGCAGGAAAGAGGTCAGGGCCGGGGCCAACGTCCTGACTTTC. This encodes CASRKEVRAGANVLTF.

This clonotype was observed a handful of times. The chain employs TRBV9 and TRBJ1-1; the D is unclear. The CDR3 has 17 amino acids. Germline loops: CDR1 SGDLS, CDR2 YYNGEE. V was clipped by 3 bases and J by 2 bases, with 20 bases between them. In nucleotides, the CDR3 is TGTGCCAGCAGCGCAGGACGGCCGTGGGAAGTCAACACTGAAGCTTTCTTT. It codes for CASSAGRPWEVNTEAFF.

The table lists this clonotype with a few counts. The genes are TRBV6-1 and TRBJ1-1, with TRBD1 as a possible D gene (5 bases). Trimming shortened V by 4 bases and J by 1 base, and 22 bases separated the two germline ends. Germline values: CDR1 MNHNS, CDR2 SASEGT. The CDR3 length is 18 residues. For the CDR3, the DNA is TGTGCCAGCAGTGTAATGATTTGGACAACGCCCCCGAACACTGAAGCTTTCTTT. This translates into CASSVMIWTTPPNTEAFF.

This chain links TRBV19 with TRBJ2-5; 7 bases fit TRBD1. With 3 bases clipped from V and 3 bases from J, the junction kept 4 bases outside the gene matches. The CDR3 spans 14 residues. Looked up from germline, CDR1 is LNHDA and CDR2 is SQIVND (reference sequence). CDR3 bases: TGTGCCAGTAGTATCCGGGACAGAAAAGAGACCCAGTACTTC. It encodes CASSIRDRKETQYF.

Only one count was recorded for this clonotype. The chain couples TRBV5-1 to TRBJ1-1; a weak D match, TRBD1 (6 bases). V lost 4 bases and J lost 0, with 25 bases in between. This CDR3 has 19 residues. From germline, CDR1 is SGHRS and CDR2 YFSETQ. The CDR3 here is CASSPGTGAVRFLNTEAFF. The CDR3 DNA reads TGCGCCAGCAGCCCCGGGACGGGGGCTGTCCGATTCCTGAACACTGAAGCTTTCTTT.

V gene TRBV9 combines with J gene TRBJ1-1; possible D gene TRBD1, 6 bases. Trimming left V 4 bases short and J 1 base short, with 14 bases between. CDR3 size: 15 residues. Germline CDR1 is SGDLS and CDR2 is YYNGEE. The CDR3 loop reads CASSPRQVANTEAFF. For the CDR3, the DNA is TGTGCCAGCAGCCCGAGACAGGTCGCGAACACTGAAGCTTTCTTT.

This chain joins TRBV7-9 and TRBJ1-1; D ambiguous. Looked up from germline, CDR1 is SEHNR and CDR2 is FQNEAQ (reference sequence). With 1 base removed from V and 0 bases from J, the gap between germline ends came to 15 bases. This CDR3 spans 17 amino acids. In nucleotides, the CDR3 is TGTGCCAGCAGCTTAGGCCAAGGAGCCCGAATGAACACTGAAGCTTTCTTT. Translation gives CASSLGQGARMNTEAFF.

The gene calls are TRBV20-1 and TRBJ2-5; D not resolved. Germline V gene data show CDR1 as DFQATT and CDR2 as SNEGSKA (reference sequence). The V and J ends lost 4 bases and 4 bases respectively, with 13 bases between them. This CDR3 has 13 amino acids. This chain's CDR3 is CSAIPGERETQYF. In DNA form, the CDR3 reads TGCAGTGCTATCCCCGGAGAGAGAGAGACCCAGTACTTC.

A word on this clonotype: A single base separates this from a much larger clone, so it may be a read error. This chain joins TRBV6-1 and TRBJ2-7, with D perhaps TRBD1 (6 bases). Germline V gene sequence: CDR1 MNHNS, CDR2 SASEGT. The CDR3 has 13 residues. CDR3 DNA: TGCGCCAGCAGTGGTGGACAGTTCTACGGGCAGTACTTC. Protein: CASSGGQFYGQYF.

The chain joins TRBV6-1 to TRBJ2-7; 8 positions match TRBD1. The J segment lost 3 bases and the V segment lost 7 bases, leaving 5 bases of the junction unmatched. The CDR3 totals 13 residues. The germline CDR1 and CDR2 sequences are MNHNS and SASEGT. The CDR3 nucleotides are TGTGCCAGCACCCCGGGACAGGTCTACGAGCAGTACTTC. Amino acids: CASTPGQVYEQYF.

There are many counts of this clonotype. The CDR3 DNA reads TGTGCCAGCAGCTTACGGTGGGCCACTGAAGCTTTCTTT. It translates to CASSLRWATEAFF. The chain is built from TRBV11-3 and TRBJ1-1, with D unclear. The germline V and J ends were trimmed by 2 bases and 4 bases, with 8 bases remaining between them. Germline V gene data show CDR1 as SGHNT and CDR2 as YENEEA. The CDR3 runs to 13 residues.

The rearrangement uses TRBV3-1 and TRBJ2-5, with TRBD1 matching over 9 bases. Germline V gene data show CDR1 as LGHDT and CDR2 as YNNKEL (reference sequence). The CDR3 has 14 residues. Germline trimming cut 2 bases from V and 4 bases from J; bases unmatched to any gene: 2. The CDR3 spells CASSQPGQGETQYF. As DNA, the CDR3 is TGTGCCAGCAGCCAACCGGGACAGGGAGAGACCCAGTACTTC.

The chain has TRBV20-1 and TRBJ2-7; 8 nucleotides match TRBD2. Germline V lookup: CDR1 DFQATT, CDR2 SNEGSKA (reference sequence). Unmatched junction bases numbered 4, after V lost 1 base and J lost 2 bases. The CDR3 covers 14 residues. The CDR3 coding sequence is TGCAGTGCTAGAGGGGTAGCGGGGCCCTACGAGCAGTACTTC. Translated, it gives CSARGVAGPYEQYF.

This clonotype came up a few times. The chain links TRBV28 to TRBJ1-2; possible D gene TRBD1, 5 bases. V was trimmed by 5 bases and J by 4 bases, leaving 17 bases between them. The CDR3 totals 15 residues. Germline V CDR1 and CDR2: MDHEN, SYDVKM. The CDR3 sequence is CASSTPGRTFYGYTF. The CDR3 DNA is TGTGCCAGCAGTACTCCGGGACGGACCTTCTATGGCTACACCTTC.

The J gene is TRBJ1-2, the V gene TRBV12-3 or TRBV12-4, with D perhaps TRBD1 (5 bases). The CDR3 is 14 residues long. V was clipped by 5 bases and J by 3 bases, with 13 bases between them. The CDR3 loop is CASSPGRSYYGYTF. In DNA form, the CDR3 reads TGTGCCAGCAGTCCGGGACGATCCTACTATGGCTACACCTTC.

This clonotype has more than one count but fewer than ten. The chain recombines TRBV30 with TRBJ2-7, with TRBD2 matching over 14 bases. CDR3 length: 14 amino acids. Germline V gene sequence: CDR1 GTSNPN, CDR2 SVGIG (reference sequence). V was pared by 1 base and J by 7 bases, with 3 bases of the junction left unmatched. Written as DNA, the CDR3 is TGTGCCTGGAGTGACCGGACTAGCGGGAGGGAGCAGTACTTC. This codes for CAWSDRTSGREQYF.

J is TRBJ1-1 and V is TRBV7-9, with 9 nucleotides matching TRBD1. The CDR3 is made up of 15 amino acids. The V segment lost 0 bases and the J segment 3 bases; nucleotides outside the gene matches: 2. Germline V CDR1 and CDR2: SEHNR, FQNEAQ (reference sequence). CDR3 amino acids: CASSLATGGHTEAFF. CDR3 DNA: TGTGCCAGCAGCTTAGCAACAGGGGGCCACACTGAAGCTTTCTTT. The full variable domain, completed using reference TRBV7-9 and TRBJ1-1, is DTGVSQNPRHKITKRGQNVTFRCDPISEHNRLYWYRQTLGQGPEFLTYFQNEAQLEKSRLLSDRFSAERPKGSFSTLEIQRTEQGDSAMYLCASSLATGGHTEAFFGQGTRLTVV.

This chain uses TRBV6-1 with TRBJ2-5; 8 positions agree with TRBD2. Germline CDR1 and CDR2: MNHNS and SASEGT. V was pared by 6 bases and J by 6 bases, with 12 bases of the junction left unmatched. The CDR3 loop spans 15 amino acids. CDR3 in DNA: TGTGCCAGCAGCGAGCCGACGGGAGGGCCTCAGACCCAGTACTTC. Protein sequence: CASSEPTGGPQTQYF.

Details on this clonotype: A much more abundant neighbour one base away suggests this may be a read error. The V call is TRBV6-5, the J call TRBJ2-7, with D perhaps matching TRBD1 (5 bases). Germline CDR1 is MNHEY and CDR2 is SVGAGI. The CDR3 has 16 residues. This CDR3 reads CASRYSPGQGKYEQYF. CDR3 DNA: TGTGCCAGCAGATACTCTCCGGGCCAGGGTAAATACGAGCAGTACTTC.

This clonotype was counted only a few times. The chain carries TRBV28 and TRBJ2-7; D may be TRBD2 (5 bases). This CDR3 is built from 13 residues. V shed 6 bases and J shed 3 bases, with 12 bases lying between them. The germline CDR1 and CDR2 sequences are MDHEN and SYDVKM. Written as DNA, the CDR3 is TGTGCCAGCAGAACGGGGTTCCTCTACGAGCAGTACTTC. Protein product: CASRTGFLYEQYF.

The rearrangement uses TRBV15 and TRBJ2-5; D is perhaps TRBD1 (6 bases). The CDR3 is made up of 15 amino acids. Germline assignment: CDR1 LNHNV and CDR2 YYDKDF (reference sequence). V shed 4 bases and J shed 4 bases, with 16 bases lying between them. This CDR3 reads CATSTRGRVAETQYF. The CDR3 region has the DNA TGTGCCACCAGCACCAGGGGCAGGGTGGCAGAGACCCAGTACTTC.

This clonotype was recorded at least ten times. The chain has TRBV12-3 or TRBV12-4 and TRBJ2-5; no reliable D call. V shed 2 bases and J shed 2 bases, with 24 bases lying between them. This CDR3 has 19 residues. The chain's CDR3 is CASSLRPVRVLHVQETQYF. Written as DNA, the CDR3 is TGTGCCAGCAGTTTACGCCCGGTTCGGGTACTACACGTTCAAGAGACCCAGTACTTC.

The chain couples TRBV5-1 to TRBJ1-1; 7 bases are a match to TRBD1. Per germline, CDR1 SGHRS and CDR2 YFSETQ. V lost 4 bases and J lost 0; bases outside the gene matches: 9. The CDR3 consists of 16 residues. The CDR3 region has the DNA TGCGCCAGCAGCCTCGGGACAGCGGGATTGAACACTGAAGCTTTCTTT. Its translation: CASSLGTAGLNTEAFF.

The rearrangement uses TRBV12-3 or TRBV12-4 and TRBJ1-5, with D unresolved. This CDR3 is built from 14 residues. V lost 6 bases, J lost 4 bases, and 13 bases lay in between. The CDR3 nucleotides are TGTGCCAGCAGCCCGAGGGCGGAAAATCAGCCCCAGCATTTT. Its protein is CASSPRAENQPQHF.